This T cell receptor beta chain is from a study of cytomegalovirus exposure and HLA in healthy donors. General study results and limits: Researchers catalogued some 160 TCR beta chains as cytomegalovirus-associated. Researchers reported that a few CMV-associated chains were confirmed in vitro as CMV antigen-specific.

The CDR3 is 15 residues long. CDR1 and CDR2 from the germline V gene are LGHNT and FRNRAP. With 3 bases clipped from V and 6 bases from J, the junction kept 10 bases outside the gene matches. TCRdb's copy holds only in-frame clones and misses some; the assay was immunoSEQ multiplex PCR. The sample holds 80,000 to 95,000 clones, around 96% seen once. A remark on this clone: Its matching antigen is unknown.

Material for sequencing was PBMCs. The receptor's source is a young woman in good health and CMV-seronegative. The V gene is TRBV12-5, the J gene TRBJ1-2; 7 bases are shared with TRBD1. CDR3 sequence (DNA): TGTGCTAGTGGTTTCTCAGGGACAGCTGATAATGGCTACACCTTC. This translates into CASGFSGTADNGYTF.